This TCR beta chain is drawn from a study of T cell changes during pregnancy in multiple sclerosis. In regard to this clone: One junction end does not reproduce the germline sequence, and a read error may be involved.

Clones were read by immunoSEQ multiplex PCR, and TCRdb kept only the in-frame ones, dropping some. Of tens of thousands of clones listed, around 92% were seen once; the top ten hold roughly 2.8%. Germline CDR1 is LNHNV and CDR2 is YYDKDF (reference sequence). The CDR3 is made up of 13 amino acids. The clonotype originates from a female donor in good health, enrolled as a control in a pregnancy study. V and J are TRBV15 and TRBJ2-7; D possibly corresponds to TRBD2 (5 bases). The material sequenced was peripheral blood, taken in the third trimester of pregnancy. The chain's CDR3 is CATSRDGVYEQYF. CDR3 DNA: TGTGCCACCAGCCGAGACGGGGTCTACGAGCAGTACTTC. The full variable domain, in which reference TRBV15 and TRBJ2-7 provide the parts outside the CDR3, is DAMVIQNPRYQVTQFGKPVTLSCSQTLNHNVMYWYQQKSSQAPKLLFHYYDKDFNNEADTPDNFQSRRPNTSFCFLDIRSPGLGDTAMYLCATSRDGVYEQYFGPGTRLTVT.